This TCR beta chain was profiled in a study of CD8+CD57+ T cells in acquired aplastic anemia. The wider study: Sorted CD4+ and CD8+ cells gave a mean 3.2 ug DNA, range roughly 0.2 to 27.4 ug.

The sample holds many counts of this clonotype. Its antigen remains unidentified. CD8+CD57+ cell expansion, shown by flow cytometry, had occurred in the patients selected for sequencing. Germline CDR1 and CDR2: SEHNR and FQNEAQ (reference sequence). V trimming: 0 bases; J trimming: 5 bases; junction bases outside the gene matches: 6. This CDR3 has 17 amino acids. Findings and caveats of the study: Controls did not differ significantly from patients in CD8+ Simpson's diversity. Patients and controls shared twenty-nine CD8+ CDR3 sequences.

Both TCR beta VDJ combination and CDR3 sequence profiling were carried out. Genomic DNA was the template for this profiling. TCRdb passed the reads through MiXCR, listing each CDR3 protein once. Of hundreds of thousands of distinct CDR3 sequences detected, approximately 58% appear once; the ten largest clones hold 1% to 1.5%. V is TRBV7-9 and J is TRBJ2-2, with 10 bases identical to TRBD2. This receptor was identified in a human donor with aplastic anemia. The sample consisted of sorted CD4+, CD8+, or CD8+CD57+ T cells (not recorded which) from PBMCs. CDR3 sequence (DNA): TGTGCCAGCAGCTTAGCGCCACTAGCGGGGACGACCGGGGAGCTGTTTTTT. This codes for CASSLAPLAGTTGELFF.